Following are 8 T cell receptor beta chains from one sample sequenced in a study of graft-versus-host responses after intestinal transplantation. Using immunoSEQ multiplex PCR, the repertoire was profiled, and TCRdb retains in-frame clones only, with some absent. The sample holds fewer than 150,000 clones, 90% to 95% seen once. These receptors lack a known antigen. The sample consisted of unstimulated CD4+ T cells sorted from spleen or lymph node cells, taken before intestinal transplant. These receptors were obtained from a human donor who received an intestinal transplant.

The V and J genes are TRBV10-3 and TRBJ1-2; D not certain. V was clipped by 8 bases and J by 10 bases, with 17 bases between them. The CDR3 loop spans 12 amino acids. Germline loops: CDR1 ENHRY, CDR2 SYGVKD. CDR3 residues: CAIGKGKTVYTF. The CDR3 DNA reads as TGTGCCATCGGGAAAGGGAAGACTGTCTACACCTTC.

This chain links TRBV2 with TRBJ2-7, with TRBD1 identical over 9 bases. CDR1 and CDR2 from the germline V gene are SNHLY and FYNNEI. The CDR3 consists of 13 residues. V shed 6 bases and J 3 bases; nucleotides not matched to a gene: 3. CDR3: CASSRDRDYEQYF. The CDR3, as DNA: TGTGCCAGCAGCCGGGACAGGGACTACGAGCAGTACTTC.

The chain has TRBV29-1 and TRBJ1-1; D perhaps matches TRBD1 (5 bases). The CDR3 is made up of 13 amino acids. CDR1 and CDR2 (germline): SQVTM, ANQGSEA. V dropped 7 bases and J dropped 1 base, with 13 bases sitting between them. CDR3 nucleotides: TGCAGCGAAAGGGTCGACAGGAACACTGAAGCTTTCTTT. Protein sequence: CSERVDRNTEAFF.

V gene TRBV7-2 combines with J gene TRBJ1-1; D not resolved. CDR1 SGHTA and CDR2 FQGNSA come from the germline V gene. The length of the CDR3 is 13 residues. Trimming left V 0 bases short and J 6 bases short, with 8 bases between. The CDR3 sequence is CASSLAGWAEAFF. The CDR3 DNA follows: TGTGCCAGCAGCTTAGCAGGGTGGGCTGAAGCTTTCTTT.

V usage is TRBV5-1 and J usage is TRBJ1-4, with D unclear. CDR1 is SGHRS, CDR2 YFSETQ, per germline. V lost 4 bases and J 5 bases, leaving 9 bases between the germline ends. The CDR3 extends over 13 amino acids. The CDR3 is CASSPGSNEKLFF. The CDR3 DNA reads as TGCGCCAGCAGCCCGGGATCAAATGAAAAACTGTTTTTT.

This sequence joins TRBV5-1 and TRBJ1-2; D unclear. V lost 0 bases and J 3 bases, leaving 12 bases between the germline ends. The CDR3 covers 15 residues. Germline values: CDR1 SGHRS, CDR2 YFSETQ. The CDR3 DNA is TGCGCCAGCAGCTTGGTTCAGGCCGTCGACTATGGCTACACCTTC. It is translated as CASSLVQAVDYGYTF.

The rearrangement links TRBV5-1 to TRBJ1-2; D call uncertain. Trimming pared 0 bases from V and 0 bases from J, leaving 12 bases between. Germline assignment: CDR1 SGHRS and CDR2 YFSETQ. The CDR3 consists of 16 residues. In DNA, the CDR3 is TGCGCCAGCAGCTTGGGTGGGTCAGGAGCTAACTATGGCTACACCTTC. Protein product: CASSLGGSGANYGYTF.

The CDR3 DNA reads as TGCGCCAGCAGCCCGGGACTAGCGGGTATCTACGAGCAGTACTTC. Translation: CASSPGLAGIYEQYF. This chain uses TRBV5-1 with TRBJ2-7; 12 nucleotides line up with TRBD2. The CDR3 is made up of 15 amino acids. Per the germline V gene, CDR1 is SGHRS and CDR2 is YFSETQ. After removal of 4 bases from V and 3 bases from J, the junction contained 5 bases not matched to a gene.